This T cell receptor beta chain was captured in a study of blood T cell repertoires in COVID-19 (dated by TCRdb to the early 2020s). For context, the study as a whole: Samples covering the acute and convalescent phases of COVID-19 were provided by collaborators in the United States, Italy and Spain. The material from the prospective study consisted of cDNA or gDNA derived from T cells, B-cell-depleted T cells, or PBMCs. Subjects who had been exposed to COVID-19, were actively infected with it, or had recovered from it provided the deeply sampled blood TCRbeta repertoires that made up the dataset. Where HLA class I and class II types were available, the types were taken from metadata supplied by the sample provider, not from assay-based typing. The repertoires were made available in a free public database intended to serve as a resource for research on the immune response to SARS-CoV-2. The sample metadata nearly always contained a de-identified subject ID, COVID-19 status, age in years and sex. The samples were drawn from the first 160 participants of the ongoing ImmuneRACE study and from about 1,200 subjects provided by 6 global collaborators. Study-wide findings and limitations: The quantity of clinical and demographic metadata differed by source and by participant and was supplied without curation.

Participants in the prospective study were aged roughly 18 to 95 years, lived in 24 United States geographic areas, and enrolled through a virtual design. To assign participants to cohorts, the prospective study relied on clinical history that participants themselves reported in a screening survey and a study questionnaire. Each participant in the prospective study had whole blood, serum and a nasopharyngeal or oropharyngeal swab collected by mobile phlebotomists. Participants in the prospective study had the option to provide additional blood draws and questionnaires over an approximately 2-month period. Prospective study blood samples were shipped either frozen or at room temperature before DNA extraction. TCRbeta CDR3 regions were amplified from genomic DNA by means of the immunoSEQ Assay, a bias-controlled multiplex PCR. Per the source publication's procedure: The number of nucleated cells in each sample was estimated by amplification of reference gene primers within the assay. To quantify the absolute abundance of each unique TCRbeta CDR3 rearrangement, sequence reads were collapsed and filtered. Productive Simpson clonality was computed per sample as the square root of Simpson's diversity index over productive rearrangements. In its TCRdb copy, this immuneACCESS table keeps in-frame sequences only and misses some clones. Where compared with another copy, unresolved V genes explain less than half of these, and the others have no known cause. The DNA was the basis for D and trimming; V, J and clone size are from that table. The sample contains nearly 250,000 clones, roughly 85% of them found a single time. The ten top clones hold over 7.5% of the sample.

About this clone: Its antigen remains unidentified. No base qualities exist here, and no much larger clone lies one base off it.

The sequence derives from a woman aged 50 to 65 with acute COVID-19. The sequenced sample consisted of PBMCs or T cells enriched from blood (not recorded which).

The DNA sequence reads TGCGCCAGCAGCCGCAACACAGGGGGGAATAGTGGCTACACCTTC. Translated, this is CASSRNTGGNSGYTF. The chain uses TRBV4-3 and TRBJ1-2; 8 bases in between match TRBD1. V has 4 bases trimmed and J has 7 bases trimmed; junction bases matching no gene number 11. The germline V gene encodes CDR1 LGHNA and CDR2 YSLEER. The CDR3, cysteine through phenylalanine, is 15 amino acids long. CDR3 DNA is the only sequence kept; it has 45 bases, read in frame from the first base.